The clone carrying this T cell receptor (beta chain) was observed a few times. The antigen is unknown. Trimming took 5 bases from V and 3 from J, leaving 17 bases between them. The CDR3 is made up of 17 amino acids. TCRdb redid the calling of the 5' RACE reads with MiXCR, one entry per CDR3 protein. The repertoire holds around 450,000 distinct CDR3 sequences, with 25% to 30% as singletons. This entry is derived from a study of CD8 T cells in ankylosing spondylitis. General observations from the study: It appeared that ankylosing spondylitis blood was characterized by a TCR beta motif of roughly 8 highly homologous variants.

The chain is built from TRBV12-3 or TRBV12-4 and TRBJ2-6, with a possible D match to TRBD2 (5 bases). The TCR originated in a male donor with ankylosing spondylitis. Sequencing input: blood, either unsorted or a sorted T cell fraction (not recorded which). Here the CDR3 DNA reads TGTGCCAGCAGTACCTCTCCGGGGTCGTATGGGGCCAACGTCCTGACTTTC. It specifies CASSTSPGSYGANVLTF.